The next 19 T cell receptor beta chains were all read from a single sample in a study of technical replicates of blood from a handful of donors. Sequencing was performed with immunoSEQ multiplex PCR; in TCRdb, only in-frame clones are kept and a portion is missing. The table lists roughly 72,000 clones, about 92% of them singletons. The sequencing sample was made of T cells isolated from PBMCs. Receptors were obtained from a human donor in good health.

The rearrangement uses TRBV2 and TRBJ2-7; 7 nucleotides line up with TRBD1. Germline values: CDR1 SNHLY, CDR2 FYNNEI. The CDR3 runs to 12 residues. After removal of 9 bases from V and 2 bases from J, the junction contained 4 bases not matched to a gene. This CDR3 reads CASGQVTYEQYF. For the CDR3, the DNA is TGTGCCAGTGGACAGGTCACCTACGAGCAGTACTTC.

This clone was observed once. The chain joins TRBV2 to TRBJ2-2, with D possibly TRBD1 on 6 matching bases. The V gene lost 3 bases and the J gene lost 5 bases, with 13 bases spanning the gap. This CDR3 contains 15 residues. In germline, CDR1 is SNHLY, CDR2 FYNNEI. The CDR3 region is CASSDRGSGTGELFF. The CDR3 DNA reads as TGTGCCAGCAGTGATAGGGGGAGTGGTACCGGGGAGCTGTTTTTT.

The CDR3: CASSDPSGKEGTDTQYF. In nucleotides, the CDR3 is TGTGCCAGCAGTGACCCTAGCGGGAAAGAGGGCACAGATACGCAGTATTTT. The chain links TRBV6-1 to TRBJ2-3; 9 bases map to TRBD2. J was trimmed by 1 base and V by 3 bases; bases with no gene match: 8. This CDR3 is 17 amino acids long. Germline assignment: CDR1 MNHNS and CDR2 SASEGT.

The chain is built from TRBV6-6 and TRBJ2-7; TRBD1 might be the D (6 bases). Germline V lookup: CDR1 MNHNY, CDR2 SVGAGI (reference sequence). With 5 bases removed from V and 7 bases from J, the gap between germline ends came to 21 bases. This CDR3 is built from 15 residues. The CDR3 nucleotides read TGTGCCAGCAGTGTACGGGACACCCGGGTTGGGGAGCAGTACTTC. It is translated as CASSVRDTRVGEQYF.

This clone has more than one count but fewer than ten. This chain links TRBV6-6 with TRBJ1-5, with a tentative D call TRBD1 (6 bases). V gave up 2 bases and J gave up 3 bases, with 11 bases separating them. Germline lookup yields CDR1 MNHNY and CDR2 SVGAGI (reference sequence). The CDR3 has 15 amino acids. This CDR3 reads CASSYGQHPNQPQHF. The CDR3 DNA sequence: TGTGCCAGCAGTTACGGACAGCACCCCAATCAGCCCCAGCATTTT.

This chain uses TRBV11-2 with TRBJ1-1, with a tentative D call TRBD1 (6 bases). Germline CDR1 and CDR2: SGHAT and FQNNGV. V was clipped by 3 bases and J by 5 bases, with 10 bases between them. The CDR3 is 13 residues long. In DNA, the CDR3 is TGTGCCAGCAGCTTCCAGGGGTTGACTGAAGCTTTCTTT. Translating it yields CASSFQGLTEAFF.

The chain links TRBV6-5 to TRBJ2-7; maybe TRBD1 (6 bases). Germline CDR1 is MNHEY and CDR2 is SVGAGI. The CDR3 covers 14 residues. V was pared by 2 bases and J by 2 bases, with 10 bases between. The CDR3 region has the DNA TGTGCCAGCAGTTACGGGACAACTGCCTACGAGCAGTACTTC. Its protein product is CASSYGTTAYEQYF.

This rearrangement joins TRBV2 to TRBJ1-1, with 7 bases identical to TRBD1. The CDR3 loop spans 15 amino acids. Germline trimming cut 7 bases from V and 6 bases from J; bases unmatched to any gene: 14. CDR1 and CDR2 from the germline V gene are SNHLY and FYNNEI. The CDR3 region has the DNA TGTGCCAGCAAGAACTACCTGACAGGGACGGCTGAAGCTTTCTTT. Its protein is CASKNYLTGTAEAFF.

The rearrangement links TRBV5-6 to TRBJ2-5; D perhaps matches TRBD2 (6 bases). Germline V CDR1 and CDR2: SGHDT, YYEEEE. CDR3 size: 15 residues. Trimming took off 4 bases at V and 5 bases at J, with 18 bases between the two ends. The CDR3 loop is CASSRRRLGGETQYF. CDR3 sequence (DNA): TGTGCCAGCAGCAGAAGGAGACTAGGAGGGGAGACCCAGTACTTC. The full variable domain, completed using reference TRBV5-6 and TRBJ2-5, is DAGVTQSPTHLIKTRGQQVTLRCSPKSGHDTVSWYQQALGQGPQFIFQYYEEEERQRGNFPDRFSGHQFPNYSSELNVNALLLGDSALYLCASSRRRLGGETQYFGPGTRLLVL.

The rearrangement uses TRBV28 and TRBJ1-2; D is perhaps TRBD1 (6 bases). Germline loops: CDR1 MDHEN, CDR2 SYDVKM. The CDR3 is 13 residues long. The V end was cut by 6 bases, the J end by 7 bases, with 15 bases between. CDR3 amino acids: CASSDITGFGYTF. The CDR3 DNA reads TGTGCCAGCAGCGATATTACAGGGTTTGGCTACACCTTC.

V is TRBV25-1 and J is TRBJ2-5; 14 bases are a match to TRBD2. This CDR3 spans 18 amino acids. Germline values: CDR1 MGHDK, CDR2 SYGVNS. Unmatched junction bases numbered 9, after V lost 1 base and J lost 5 bases. CDR3 sequence: CASSELGLAGVEDETQYF. CDR3 nucleotide sequence: TGTGCCAGCAGTGAATTGGGACTAGCGGGAGTTGAGGATGAGACCCAGTACTTC.

This clone was recorded once. The CDR3 bases are TGTGCCAGTTTAGGGGGAGTCTACGAGCAGTACTTC. It codes for CASLGGVYEQYF. The chain couples TRBV6-1 to TRBJ2-7, with D tentatively TRBD1 (6 bases). Trimming shortened V by 9 bases and J by 3 bases, and 12 bases separated the two germline ends. Germline-derived CDR1 and CDR2 are MNHNS and SASEGT. The CDR3 has 12 amino acids.

The V gene is TRBV27, the J gene TRBJ2-1; no definite D call. The germline V gene encodes CDR1 MNHEY and CDR2 SMNVEV (reference sequence). V shed 5 bases and J shed 7 bases, with 12 bases lying between them. The CDR3 is 13 amino acids. The CDR3, as DNA: TGTGCCAGCAGTACCGAGAGATTTAATGAGCAGTTCTTC. It is translated as CASSTERFNEQFF.

The J gene is TRBJ2-1, the V gene TRBV2; 7 bases are shared with TRBD2. CDR1 SNHLY and CDR2 FYNNEI come from the germline V gene. J lost 4 bases, V lost 5 bases, and 5 bases had no gene match. The CDR3 is 14 amino acids. CDR3 sequence: CASSRGVGYNEQFF. For the CDR3, the DNA is TGTGCCAGCAGTCGGGGGGTCGGGTACAATGAGCAGTTCTTC.

Only a few counts were recorded for this clone. This chain connects TRBV7-9 to TRBJ1-5, with D unresolved. This CDR3 contains 14 residues. From germline, CDR1 is SEHNR and CDR2 FQNEAQ (reference sequence). Trimming shortened V by 5 bases and J by 1 base, and 9 bases separated the two germline ends. CDR3: CASSTGLSNQPQHF. CDR3 in DNA: TGTGCCAGCAGCACCGGACTGAGCAATCAGCCCCAGCATTTT.

The chain combines TRBV2 with TRBJ2-3, with 11 nucleotides matching TRBD1. Germline CDR1 reads SNHLY; CDR2 reads FYNNEI. CDR3 length: 16 amino acids. V shed 2 bases and J 5 bases; nucleotides not matched to a gene: 6. The CDR3 DNA follows: TGTGCCAGCAGTGAATTCCGGACAGGGGGCATAGATACGCAGTATTTT. Translating it yields CASSEFRTGGIDTQYF.

V usage is TRBV19 and J usage is TRBJ1-2, with TRBD1 matching over 8 bases. The CDR3 runs 14 residues. CDR1 LNHDA and CDR2 SQIVND come from the germline V gene (reference sequence). Trimming at V came to 5 bases and at J to 6 bases, leaving 8 bases not matched to a gene. As DNA, the CDR3 is TGTGCCAGTAGTGGATGGACAGGGTTAAATGGCTACACCTTC. It specifies CASSGWTGLNGYTF.

The chain recombines TRBV7-9 with TRBJ2-3, with D possibly TRBD2 on 6 matching bases. The CDR3 runs to 13 residues. The germline V gene encodes CDR1 SEHNR and CDR2 FQNEAQ (reference sequence). V dropped 2 bases and J dropped 8 bases, with 11 bases sitting between them. As DNA, the CDR3 is TGTGCCAGCAGCTTAATGTCGGAGGGTACGCAGTATTTT. Protein: CASSLMSEGTQYF. The full variable domain, with the rest looked up from reference TRBV7-9 and TRBJ2-3, is DTGVSQNPRHKITKRGQNVTFRCDPISEHNRLYWYRQTLGQGPEFLTYFQNEAQLEKSRLLSDRFSAERPKGSFSTLEIQRTEQGDSAMYLCASSLMSEGTQYFGPGTRLTVL.

As regards this clone: A junction end diverges from the germline sequence, so it may reflect a read error. V is TRBV7-7 and J is TRBJ2-3; TRBD2 matches at 10 bases. From germline, CDR1 is SSHAT and CDR2 FNYEAQ (reference sequence). The CDR3 is 15 residues long. The CDR3 DNA reads as TGTGCTAGCAGCCCTTCAGCGGGAGGGACAGATACGCAGTATTTT. Protein: CASSPSAGGTDTQYF.